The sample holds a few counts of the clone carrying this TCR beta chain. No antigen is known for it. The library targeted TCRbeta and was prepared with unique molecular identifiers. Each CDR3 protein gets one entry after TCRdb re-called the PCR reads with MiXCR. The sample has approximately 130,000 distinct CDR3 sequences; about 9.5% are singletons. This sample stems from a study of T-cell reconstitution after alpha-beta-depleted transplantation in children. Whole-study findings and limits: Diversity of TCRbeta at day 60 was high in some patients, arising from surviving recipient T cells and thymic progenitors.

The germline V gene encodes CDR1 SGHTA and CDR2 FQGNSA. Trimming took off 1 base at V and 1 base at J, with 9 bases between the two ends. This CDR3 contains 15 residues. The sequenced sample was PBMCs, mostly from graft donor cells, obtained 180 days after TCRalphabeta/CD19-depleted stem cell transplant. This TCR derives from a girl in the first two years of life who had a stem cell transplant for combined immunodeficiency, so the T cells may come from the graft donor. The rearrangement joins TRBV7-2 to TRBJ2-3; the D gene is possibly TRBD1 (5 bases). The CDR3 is CASSLVGEGTDTQYF. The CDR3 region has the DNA TGTGCCAGCAGCTTAGTAGGGGAAGGCACAGATACGCAGTATTTT.